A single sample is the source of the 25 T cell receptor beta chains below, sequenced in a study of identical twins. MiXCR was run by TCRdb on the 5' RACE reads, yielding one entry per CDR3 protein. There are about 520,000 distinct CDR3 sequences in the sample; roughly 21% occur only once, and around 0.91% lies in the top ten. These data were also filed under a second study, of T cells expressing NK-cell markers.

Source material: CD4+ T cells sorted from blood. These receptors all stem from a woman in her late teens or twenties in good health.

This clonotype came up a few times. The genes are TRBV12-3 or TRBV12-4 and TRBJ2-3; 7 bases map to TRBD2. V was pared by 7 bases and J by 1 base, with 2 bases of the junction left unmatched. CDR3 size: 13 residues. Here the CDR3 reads CASKRDRTDTQYF. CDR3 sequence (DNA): TGTGCCAGCAAGCGGGACCGCACAGATACGCAGTATTTT.

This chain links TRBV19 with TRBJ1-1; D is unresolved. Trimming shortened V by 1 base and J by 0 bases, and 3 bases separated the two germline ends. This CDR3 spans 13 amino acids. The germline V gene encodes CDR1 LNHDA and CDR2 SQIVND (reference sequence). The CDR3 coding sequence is TGTGCCAGTAGTATAGCAGTGAACACTGAAGCTTTCTTT. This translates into CASSIAVNTEAFF.

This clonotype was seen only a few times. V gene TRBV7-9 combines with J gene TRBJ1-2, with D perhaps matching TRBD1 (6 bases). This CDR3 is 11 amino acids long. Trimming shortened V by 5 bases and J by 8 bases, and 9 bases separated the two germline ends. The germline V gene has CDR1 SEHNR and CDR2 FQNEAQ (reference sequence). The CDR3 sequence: CASSPGTGYTF. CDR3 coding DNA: TGTGCCAGCAGCCCGGGGACAGGCTACACCTTC.

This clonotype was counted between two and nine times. The CDR3 region is CASNDRSKNTGELFF. CDR3 nucleotides: TGTGCCAGCAACGACAGGTCAAAGAACACCGGGGAGCTGTTTTTT. J is TRBJ2-2 and V is TRBV6-1; maybe TRBD1 (6 bases). Between the trimmed V and J ends, which lost 7 bases and 1 base, there was a span of 13 bases. CDR1 MNHNS and CDR2 SASEGT come from the germline V gene. CDR3 size: 15 residues.

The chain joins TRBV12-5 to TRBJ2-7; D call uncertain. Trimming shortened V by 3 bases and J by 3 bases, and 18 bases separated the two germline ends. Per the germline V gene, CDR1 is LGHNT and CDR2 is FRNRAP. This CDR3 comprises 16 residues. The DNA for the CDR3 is TGTGCTAGTGGTTTCTCCTCGAGCGCTCTCTTCTACGAGCAGTACTTC. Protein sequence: CASGFSSSALFYEQYF.

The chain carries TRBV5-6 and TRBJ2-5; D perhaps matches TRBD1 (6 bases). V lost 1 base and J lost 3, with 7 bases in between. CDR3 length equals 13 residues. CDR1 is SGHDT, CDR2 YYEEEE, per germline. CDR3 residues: CASSLRGKETQYF. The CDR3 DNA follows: TGTGCCAGCAGCTTGAGGGGGAAAGAGACCCAGTACTTC.

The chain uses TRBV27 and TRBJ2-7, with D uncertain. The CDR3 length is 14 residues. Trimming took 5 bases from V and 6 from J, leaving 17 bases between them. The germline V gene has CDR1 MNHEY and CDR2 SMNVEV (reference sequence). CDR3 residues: CASSRKGDFLEQYF. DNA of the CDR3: TGTGCCAGCAGTCGAAAGGGCGATTTCCTCGAGCAGTACTTC.

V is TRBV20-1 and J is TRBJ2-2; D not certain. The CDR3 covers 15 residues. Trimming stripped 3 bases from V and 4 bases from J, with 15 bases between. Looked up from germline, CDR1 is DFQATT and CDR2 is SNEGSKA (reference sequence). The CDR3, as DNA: TGCAGTGCTAGTTCTCAGAACCCAAGCACCGGGGAGCTGTTTTTT. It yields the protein CSASSQNPSTGELFF.

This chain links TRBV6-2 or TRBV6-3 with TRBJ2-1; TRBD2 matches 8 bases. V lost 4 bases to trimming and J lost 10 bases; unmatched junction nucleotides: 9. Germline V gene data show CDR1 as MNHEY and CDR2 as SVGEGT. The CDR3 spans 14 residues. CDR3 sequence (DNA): TGTGCCAGCAGTTGGGGACTAGTGGGAAGCGAGCAGTTCTTC. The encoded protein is CASSWGLVGSEQFF.

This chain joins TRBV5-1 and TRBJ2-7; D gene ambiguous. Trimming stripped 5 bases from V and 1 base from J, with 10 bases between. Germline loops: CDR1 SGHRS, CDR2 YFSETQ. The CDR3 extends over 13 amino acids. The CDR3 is CASRVDTSYEQYF. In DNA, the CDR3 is TGCGCCAGCAGAGTTGACACATCCTACGAGCAGTACTTC.

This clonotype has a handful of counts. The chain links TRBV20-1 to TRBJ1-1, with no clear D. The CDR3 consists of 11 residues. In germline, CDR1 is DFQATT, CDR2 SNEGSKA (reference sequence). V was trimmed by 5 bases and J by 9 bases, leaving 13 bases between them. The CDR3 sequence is CSALRPQKAFF. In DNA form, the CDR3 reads TGCAGTGCTCTAAGGCCCCAGAAAGCTTTCTTT.

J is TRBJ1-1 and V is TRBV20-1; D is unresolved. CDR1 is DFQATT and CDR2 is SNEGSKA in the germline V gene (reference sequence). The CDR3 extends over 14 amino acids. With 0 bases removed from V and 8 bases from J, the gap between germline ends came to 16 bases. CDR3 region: CSARESGPSSEAFF. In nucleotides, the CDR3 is TGCAGTGCTAGAGAGTCCGGGCCCTCCTCCGAAGCTTTCTTT.

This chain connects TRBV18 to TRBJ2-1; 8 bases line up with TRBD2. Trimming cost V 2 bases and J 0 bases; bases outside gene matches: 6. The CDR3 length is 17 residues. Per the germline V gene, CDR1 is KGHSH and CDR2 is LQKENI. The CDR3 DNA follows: TGTGCCAGCTCACCAGGAACTAGCGGAGGCTCCTACAATGAGCAGTTCTTC. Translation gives CASSPGTSGGSYNEQFF.

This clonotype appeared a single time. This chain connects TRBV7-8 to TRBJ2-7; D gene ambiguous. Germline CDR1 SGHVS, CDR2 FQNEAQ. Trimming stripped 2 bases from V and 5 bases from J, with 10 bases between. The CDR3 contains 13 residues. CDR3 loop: CASSLLLTHEQYF. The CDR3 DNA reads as TGTGCCAGCAGCTTACTCCTAACCCACGAGCAGTACTTC. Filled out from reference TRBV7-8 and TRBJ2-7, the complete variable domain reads GAGVSQSPRYKVAKRGQDVALRCDPISGHVSLFWYQQALGQGPEFLTYFQNEAQLDKSGLPSDRFFAERPEGSVSTLKIQRTQQEDSAVYLCASSLLLTHEQYFGPGTRLTVT.

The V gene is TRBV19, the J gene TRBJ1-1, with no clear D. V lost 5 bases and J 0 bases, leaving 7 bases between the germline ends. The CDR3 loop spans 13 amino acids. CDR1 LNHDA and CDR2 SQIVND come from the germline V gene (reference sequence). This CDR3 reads CASSSAVNTEAFF. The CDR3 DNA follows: TGTGCCAGTAGTTCGGCGGTGAACACTGAAGCTTTCTTT.

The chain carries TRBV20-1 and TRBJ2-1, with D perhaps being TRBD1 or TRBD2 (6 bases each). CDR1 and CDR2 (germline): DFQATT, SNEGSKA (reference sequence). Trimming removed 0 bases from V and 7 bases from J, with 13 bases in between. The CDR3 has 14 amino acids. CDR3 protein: CSARDVTGGNEQFF. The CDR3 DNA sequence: TGCAGTGCTAGAGACGTGACAGGAGGGAATGAGCAGTTCTTC.

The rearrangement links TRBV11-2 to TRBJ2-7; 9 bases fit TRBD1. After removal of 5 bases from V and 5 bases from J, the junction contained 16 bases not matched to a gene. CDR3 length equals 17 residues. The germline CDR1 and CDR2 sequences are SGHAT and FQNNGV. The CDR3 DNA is TGTGCCAGCAGCCTTCTGCCGCCCGGGACAGGGACCCACGAGCAGTACTTC. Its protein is CASSLLPPGTGTHEQYF. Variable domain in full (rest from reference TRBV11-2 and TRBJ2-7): EAGVAQSPRYKIIEKRQSVAFWCNPISGHATLYWYQQILGQGPKLLIQFQNNGVVDDSQLPKDRFSAERLKGVDSTLKIQPAKLEDSAVYLCASSLLPPGTGTHEQYFGPGTRLTVT.

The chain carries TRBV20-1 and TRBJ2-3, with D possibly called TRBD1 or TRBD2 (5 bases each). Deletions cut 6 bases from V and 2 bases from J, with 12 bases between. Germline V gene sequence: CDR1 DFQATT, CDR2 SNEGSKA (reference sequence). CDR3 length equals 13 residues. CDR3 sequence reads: CSATWDATDTQYF. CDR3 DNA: TGCAGTGCGACCTGGGACGCCACAGATACGCAGTATTTT.

CDR3 coding DNA: TGTGCCAGCTCGGCAAACTATGGCTACACCTTC. This encodes CASSANYGYTF. The rearrangement joins TRBV18 to TRBJ1-2; D ambiguous. CDR3 size: 11 residues. Trimming removed 6 bases from V and 2 bases from J, with 4 bases in between. Germline CDR1 is KGHSH and CDR2 is LQKENI.

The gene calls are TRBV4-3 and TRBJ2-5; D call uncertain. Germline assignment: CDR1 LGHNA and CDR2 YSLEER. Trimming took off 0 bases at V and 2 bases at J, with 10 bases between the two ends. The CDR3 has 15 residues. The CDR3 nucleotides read TGCGCCAGCAGCCAAGATCCCCTAGAACAAGAGACCCAGTACTTC. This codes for CASSQDPLEQETQYF.

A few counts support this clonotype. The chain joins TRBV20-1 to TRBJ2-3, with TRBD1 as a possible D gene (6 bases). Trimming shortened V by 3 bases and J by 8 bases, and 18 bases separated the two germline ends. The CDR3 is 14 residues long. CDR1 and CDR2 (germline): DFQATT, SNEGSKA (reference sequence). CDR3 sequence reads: CSASRTVQDSTQYF. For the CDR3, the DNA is TGCAGTGCTAGTAGAACCGTCCAGGACAGTACGCAGTATTTT.

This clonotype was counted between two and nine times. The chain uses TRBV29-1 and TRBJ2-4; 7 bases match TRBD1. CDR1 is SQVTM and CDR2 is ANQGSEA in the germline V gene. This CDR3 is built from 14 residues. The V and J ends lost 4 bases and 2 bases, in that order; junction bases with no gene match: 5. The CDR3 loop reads CSVAPGQSKNIQYF. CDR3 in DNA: TGCAGCGTTGCACCGGGACAGTCCAAAAACATTCAGTACTTC.

In DNA form, the CDR3 reads TGTGCCAGCAGTAGCCCGGGAAGCCGAGAGACCCAGTACTTC. Translated, it gives CASSSPGSRETQYF. This chain uses TRBV28 with TRBJ2-5, with D possibly being TRBD2 (5 bases). The length of the CDR3 is 14 residues. CDR1 and CDR2 (germline): MDHEN, SYDVKM. V dropped 5 bases and J dropped 4 bases, with 14 bases sitting between them.

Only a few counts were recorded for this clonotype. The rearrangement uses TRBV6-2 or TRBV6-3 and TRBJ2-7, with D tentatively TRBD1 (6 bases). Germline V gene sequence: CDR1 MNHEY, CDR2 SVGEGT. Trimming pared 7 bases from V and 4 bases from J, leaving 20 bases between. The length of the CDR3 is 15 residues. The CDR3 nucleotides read TGTGCCAGCAATAACCGACAGTGGGACAAGTACGAGCAGTACTTC. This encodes CASNNRQWDKYEQYF.

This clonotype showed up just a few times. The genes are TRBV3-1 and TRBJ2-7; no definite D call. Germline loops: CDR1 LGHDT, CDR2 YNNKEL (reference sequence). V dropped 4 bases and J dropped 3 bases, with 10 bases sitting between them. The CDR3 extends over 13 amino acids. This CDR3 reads CASSRALGYEQYF. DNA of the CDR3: TGTGCCAGCAGCCGAGCCCTCGGCTACGAGCAGTACTTC.